This TCR beta chain was sequenced in a study of B cell selection in AIRE deficiency. Profiled with immunoSEQ multiplex PCR; TCRdb holds only in-frame clones, not every one. The sample shows roughly 26,000 clones, roughly 90% of them seen only once. Germline V CDR1 and CDR2: ENHRY, SYGVKD. The CDR3 covers 14 residues. V gave up 10 bases and J gave up 6 bases; unmatched junction bases: 10. Sorted regulatory T cells were CD4-positive, CD25-high and CD127-low or negative. The chain uses TRBV10-3 and TRBJ2-1, with 9 bases that match TRBD2. Material: CD4+CD25+ Tregs sorted from PBMCs. This receptor was identified in a human donor in good health. The CDR3 protein is CATRSGLAFNEQFF. CDR3 nucleotide sequence: TGTGCCACCAGATCGGGACTAGCCTTCAATGAGCAGTTCTTC.